This entry features one T cell receptor (beta chain) sequence. Its specificity is not known. The data were taken from a study of T cell responses to AZD1222 COVID-19 vaccine. Whole-study results and caveats: Repertoires were obtained only post-peak T cell response. Along spike, vaccine-associated CD4 TCRs were found throughout, with dominance at 160-218 and 743-854.

This CDR3 region has 17 residues. Trimming took 7 bases from V and 2 from J, leaving 18 bases between them. The germline CDR1 and CDR2 sequences are LNHDA and SQIVND (reference sequence). Using immunoSEQ multiplex PCR, the repertoire was profiled, and TCRdb retains in-frame clones only, with some absent. The sample lists more than 110,000 clones, 75% to 90% occurring once. The TCR sequence derives from an adult in good health. This sample comprised peripheral blood, obtained on day 0 of AZD1222 vaccination. The chain uses TRBV19 and TRBJ2-6; TRBD2 might be the D (5 bases). CDR3 DNA sequence: TGTGCCAGTACCTTATGGACGGCGGGCGCTGGGGCCAACGTCCTGACTTTC. It yields the protein CASTLWTAGAGANVLTF.